This T cell receptor beta chain was recovered during a study of cytomegalovirus exposure and HLA in healthy donors. On the study more broadly: There were approximately 80 million unique TCRs (from HLA-typed donors) in an early data release. General observations from the study: Through in vitro validation, a few CMV-associated chains were shown to be specific for CMV antigens. Across donors, sequencing depth was assumed by presence/absence analyses to be roughly uniform. Productive status was seen about 90% or about 30% of the time for most TCR beta V segments in an earlier analysis.

Germline CDR1 reads LGHNA; CDR2 reads YSLEER. V dropped 6 bases and J dropped 6; count of bases not matched to a gene: 13. This CDR3 has 16 residues. The PCR contained 60 Vbeta and 13 Jbeta primers. Profiling relied on immunoSEQ multiplex PCR, and the TCRdb table lists in-frame clones only, not all of them. The sample includes 70,000 or so clones, 55% to 80% seen only once; the top ten take approximately 2.9%. This clone was observed a few times. As yet, its antigen is unknown. The clonotype was recovered from a woman in her fifties or sixties in good health and CMV-seronegative. This chain uses TRBV4-3 with TRBJ2-7; 11 bases agree with TRBD2. Sequencing input: PBMCs. CDR3 sequence reads: CASRRLLAGAVGEQYF. CDR3 bases: TGCGCCAGCAGACGCCTACTAGCGGGAGCGGTTGGCGAGCAGTACTTC.